The 32 T cell receptor beta chains reported below all come from one sample, sequenced in a study of identical twins. TCRdb analysed the 5' RACE reads with MiXCR anew, one entry per CDR3 protein. The table lists approximately 240,000 distinct CDR3 sequences, about 14% of them singletons. Material: memory (CD45RO+) T cells sorted from blood. Receptor source: a woman aged 18-30 years in good health.

The chain couples TRBV9 to TRBJ1-6; weak D call: TRBD1 (5 bases). The germline CDR1 and CDR2 sequences are SGDLS and YYNGEE. The CDR3 is 14 amino acids. The V end was cut by 4 bases, the J end by 7 bases, with 12 bases between. As DNA, the CDR3 is TGTGCCAGCAGCCCGAGACAGTGGAATTCACCCCTCCACTTT. Translation: CASSPRQWNSPLHF.

V is TRBV7-9 and J is TRBJ1-3; TRBD1 is a possible D gene (6 bases). The CDR3 is made up of 13 amino acids. Trimming stripped 7 bases from V and 2 bases from J, with 9 bases between. Germline CDR1 is SEHNR and CDR2 is FQNEAQ (reference sequence). CDR3 in DNA: TGTGCCAGCACAGGGGCCGCTGGAAACACCATATATTTT. It encodes CASTGAAGNTIYF.

In this sample, this clonotype turned up a few times. The rearrangement links TRBV18 to TRBJ2-5, with D possibly being TRBD1 (5 bases). Per the germline V gene, CDR1 is KGHSH and CDR2 is LQKENI. This CDR3 region has 13 residues. Trimming stripped 1 base from V and 2 bases from J, with 5 bases between. The CDR3 protein is CASSPRTQETQYF. The CDR3 coding sequence is TGTGCCAGCTCACCACGGACACAAGAGACCCAGTACTTC.

This clonotype was observed many times. The chain joins TRBV5-1 to TRBJ2-7; 8 bases map to TRBD1. In germline, CDR1 is SGHRS, CDR2 YFSETQ. This CDR3 has 14 amino acids. After removal of 2 bases from V and 4 bases from J, the junction contained 5 bases not matched to a gene. The chain's CDR3 is CASSFLDRAYEQYF. The CDR3 nucleotides are TGCGCCAGCAGCTTCCTGGACAGGGCTTACGAGCAGTACTTC.

Worth noting for this clonotype: An end of the junction differs from the germline gene, which may be a read error. CDR3 sequence (DNA): TGTGCCAGCTCATCACCGGGACAGGGCTCTGGGGCCAACGTCCTGACTTTC. Residues: CASSSPGQGSGANVLTF. This rearrangement joins TRBV18 to TRBJ2-6; 9 bases agree with TRBD1. This CDR3 is built from 17 residues. Per the germline V gene, CDR1 is KGHSH and CDR2 is LQKENI.

The V and J genes are TRBV5-1 and TRBJ1-1; no clear D gene. Germline-derived CDR1 and CDR2 are SGHRS and YFSETQ. Between the trimmed V and J ends, which lost 2 bases and 5 bases, there was a span of 13 bases. The CDR3 is 14 residues long. CDR3 protein: CASSFGVLGTEAFF. For the CDR3, the DNA is TGCGCCAGCAGCTTCGGGGTATTAGGGACTGAAGCTTTCTTT.

This clonotype has only a few counts. The V and J genes are TRBV12-3 or TRBV12-4 and TRBJ2-1; the D gene could be TRBD1 or TRBD2 (6 bases each). Trimming shortened V by 5 bases and J by 4 bases, and 24 bases separated the two germline ends. CDR3 length equals 18 residues. CDR3 protein: CASSPGGGTTPFYNEQFF. CDR3 nucleotides: TGTGCCAGCAGTCCCGGGGGCGGAACAACCCCCTTTTACAATGAGCAGTTCTTC.

The chain is built from TRBV5-1 and TRBJ2-1; 7 bases line up with TRBD1. The V gene end was trimmed by 4 bases and the J gene end by 1 base; junction bases not matched to a gene: 5. This CDR3 has 15 amino acids. CDR1 and CDR2 from the germline V gene are SGHRS and YFSETQ. Written as DNA, the CDR3 is TGCGCCAGCAGCCTCGACAGGGTGTCCTACAATGAGCAGTTCTTC. This translates into CASSLDRVSYNEQFF.

The genes are TRBV30 and TRBJ2-1; the match to TRBD2 covers 11 bases. CDR1 and CDR2 from the germline V gene are GTSNPN and SVGIG (reference sequence). This CDR3 has 15 residues. With V trimmed by 5 bases and J by 6 bases, 9 bases remained unmatched. Here the CDR3 reads CAWFPGTSGINEQFF. The CDR3 nucleotides read TGTGCCTGGTTTCCTGGGACTAGCGGCATCAATGAGCAGTTCTTC.

This clonotype was counted between two and nine times. The gene calls are TRBV5-1 and TRBJ1-6; 9 nucleotides agree with TRBD1. Unmatched junction bases numbered 7, after V lost 2 bases and J lost 10 bases. Germline CDR1 is SGHRS and CDR2 is YFSETQ. The CDR3 covers 15 residues. Written as DNA, the CDR3 is TGCGCCAGCAGCTTAACCACAGGGGGCCAGTCACCCCTCCACTTT. Amino acid sequence: CASSLTTGGQSPLHF. Full variable domain (missing parts from reference TRBV5-1 and TRBJ1-6): KAGVTQTPRYLIKTRGQQVTLSCSPISGHRSVSWYQQTPGQGLQFLFEYFSETQRNKGNFPGRFSGRQFSNSRSEMNVSTLELGDSALYLCASSLTTGGQSPLHFGNGTRLTVT.

This clonotype occurred a few times. The V call is TRBV12-3 or TRBV12-4, the J call TRBJ2-7; no clear D. V lost 7 bases to trimming and J lost 0 bases, with 13 bases between them. CDR3 size: 14 residues. CDR3 DNA: TGTGCCAGCAAAAGGTCCGAAAGCTCCTACGAGCAGTACTTC. Its protein product is CASKRSESSYEQYF.

The table lists this clonotype with a few counts. V gene TRBV20-1 combines with J gene TRBJ1-4; 8 nucleotides agree with TRBD1. From germline, CDR1 is DFQATT and CDR2 SNEGSKA (reference sequence). CDR3 length: 14 amino acids. J lost 1 base, V lost 6 bases, and 4 bases had no gene match. CDR3 sequence (DNA): TGCAGTGCCCCCGGACAGGGAACTAATGAAAAACTGTTTTTT. Protein product: CSAPGQGTNEKLFF.

The V gene is TRBV4-1, the J gene TRBJ2-1; 11 nucleotides line up with TRBD2. The V and J ends lost 1 base and 5 bases, in that order; junction bases with no gene match: 7. Germline V lookup: CDR1 MGHRA, CDR2 YSYEKL. The CDR3 totals 17 residues. The CDR3 region is CASSQGSSGGYNNEQFF. The CDR3 region has the DNA TGCGCCAGCAGCCAAGGGTCTAGCGGGGGGTACAACAATGAGCAGTTCTTC.

J is TRBJ2-1 and V is TRBV10-2; TRBD2 agrees at 7 bases. Germline V gives CDR1 WSHSY, CDR2 SAAADI. J gave up 4 bases and V 5 bases, and 14 bases lay outside the gene matches. The CDR3 is 17 amino acids. The CDR3 sequence is CASSSRFGAGIYNEQFF. For the CDR3, the DNA is TGCGCCAGCAGTAGTCGGTTTGGAGCGGGGATATACAATGAGCAGTTCTTC.

This clonotype has a count of ten or more. The chain has TRBV29-1 and TRBJ1-1; D unresolved. The CDR3 loop spans 11 amino acids. Germline CDR1 SQVTM, CDR2 ANQGSEA. V lost 7 bases to trimming and J lost 5 bases, with 11 bases between them. CDR3 bases: TGCAGCGCCTTCACGGGGACTGAAGCTTTCTTT. Translation gives CSAFTGTEAFF. The full variable domain, in which reference TRBV29-1 and TRBJ1-1 provide the parts outside the CDR3, is SAVISQKPSRDICQRGTSLTIQCQVDSQVTMMFWYRQQPGQSLTLIATANQGSEATYESGFVIDKFPISRPNLTFSTLTVSNMSPEDSSIYLCSAFTGTEAFFGQGTRLTVV.

This clonotype was counted many times. The chain joins TRBV7-9 to TRBJ1-4, with D possibly TRBD1 on 5 matching bases. Germline V lookup: CDR1 SEHNR, CDR2 FQNEAQ (reference sequence). V was shortened by 2 bases and J by 7 bases, with 17 bases between the two germline ends. The CDR3 has 16 residues. The CDR3 nucleotides read TGTGCCAGCAGCTTATCATTCGGGGCCTTAGGTGAAAAACTGTTTTTT. It yields the protein CASSLSFGALGEKLFF. The full variable domain, its missing parts supplied by reference TRBV7-9 and TRBJ1-4, is DTGVSQNPRHKITKRGQNVTFRCDPISEHNRLYWYRQTLGQGPEFLTYFQNEAQLEKSRLLSDRFSAERPKGSFSTLEIQRTEQGDSAMYLCASSLSFGALGEKLFFGSGTQLSVL.

This clonotype turned up a few times. The chain has TRBV29-1 and TRBJ1-2; D gene uncertain. CDR3 size: 12 residues. The V gene lost 5 bases and the J gene lost 2 bases, with 9 bases spanning the gap. The germline CDR1 and CDR2 sequences are SQVTM and ANQGSEA. CDR3 nucleotide sequence: TGCAGCGTTCGCGTGACGAACTATGGCTACACCTTC. Translation gives CSVRVTNYGYTF.

This clonotype was observed a handful of times. The chain combines TRBV2 with TRBJ2-6; possibly TRBD1 for D (5 bases). The V end was cut by 8 bases, the J end by 0 bases, with 17 bases between. CDR1 is SNHLY and CDR2 is FYNNEI in the germline V gene. The CDR3 extends over 17 amino acids. The DNA of the CDR3 is TGTGCCAGCGAAACCCCCCGCGACAGCTCTGGGGCCAACGTCCTGACTTTC. Translated: CASETPRDSSGANVLTF.

This clonotype was counted a few times. J is TRBJ2-5 and V is TRBV12-5, with 12 positions matching TRBD2. The junction had 5 bases not matched to a gene; V was cut back by 0 bases and J by 6 bases. Per germline, CDR1 LGHNT and CDR2 FRNRAP. This CDR3 has 16 amino acids. CDR3 sequence (DNA): TGTGCTAGTGGTTTGGTCCTAGCGGGAGGGGTAAAGACCCAGTACTTC. Amino acids: CASGLVLAGGVKTQYF.

This clonotype was seen only a few times. The V call is TRBV7-2, the J call TRBJ2-3; D uncertain. Trimming stripped 4 bases from V and 8 bases from J, with 10 bases between. This CDR3 is built from 12 residues. The germline gives CDR1 SGHTA, CDR2 FQGNSA. The CDR3 coding sequence is TGTGCCAGCAGCTCAAGGGCTGGTACGCAGTATTTT. Its translation: CASSSRAGTQYF.

This clonotype was observed a handful of times. The CDR3 DNA reads TGTGCCAGCAGCCAAGATCGTGCAGCCTCCCAAGAGACCCAGTACTTC. As protein: CASSQDRAASQETQYF. The V gene is TRBV4-2, the J gene TRBJ2-5; D is undetermined. The CDR3 loop spans 16 amino acids. V lost 0 bases and J 1 base, leaving 12 bases between the germline ends. CDR1 and CDR2 from the germline V gene are LGHNA and YNFKEQ.

This clonotype was detected ten times or more. The J gene is TRBJ2-7, the V gene TRBV29-1, with D possibly matching TRBD1 (6 bases). Germline V gene data show CDR1 as SQVTM and CDR2 as ANQGSEA. V dropped 5 bases and J dropped 4 bases, with 9 bases sitting between them. The CDR3 sequence is 11 residues long. CDR3 in DNA: TGCAGCGTTTTACAGGGTTACGAGCAGTACTTC. This encodes CSVLQGYEQYF.

This chain uses TRBV29-1 with TRBJ2-7; TRBD1 is a possible D gene (6 bases). V gave up 0 bases and J gave up 6 bases, with 12 bases separating them. CDR1 is SQVTM and CDR2 is ANQGSEA in the germline V gene. The CDR3 has 13 residues. The CDR3 DNA reads TGCAGCGTTGAAGATCTGCGAGGGGGCGAGCAGTACTTC. Translating gives CSVEDLRGGEQYF.

The chain joins TRBV20-1 to TRBJ1-1; 7 nucleotides match TRBD1. This CDR3 is built from 13 residues. CDR1 and CDR2 (germline): DFQATT, SNEGSKA (reference sequence). V gave up 6 bases and J gave up 1 base; unmatched junction bases: 5. CDR3 sequence (DNA): TGCAGTGCCAGACAGGGAACGAACACTGAAGCTTTCTTT. It codes for CSARQGTNTEAFF.

The rearrangement uses TRBV6-6 and TRBJ2-3; weak D call: TRBD1 (6 bases). Germline CDR1 MNHNY, CDR2 SVGAGI (reference sequence). The CDR3 runs to 13 residues. Trimming cost V 3 bases and J 7 bases, with 11 bases left between them. In nucleotides, the CDR3 is TGTGCCAGCAGTTATCAACAGGGACATACGCAGTATTTT. Its translation is CASSYQQGHTQYF.

The chain links TRBV11-3 to TRBJ1-4; D is unresolved. Between the trimmed V and J ends, which lost 1 base and 8 bases, there was a span of 11 bases. This CDR3 has 14 residues. Per the germline V gene, CDR1 is SGHNT and CDR2 is YENEEA. CDR3 coding DNA: TGTGCCAGCAGCTTAGGGGCGCTGGGCGAAAAACTGTTTTTT. Amino acids: CASSLGALGEKLFF.

V gene TRBV20-1 combines with J gene TRBJ1-1, with D possibly matching TRBD1 (5 bases). Between the trimmed V and J ends, which lost 2 bases and 5 bases, there was a span of 9 bases. The CDR3 extends over 12 amino acids. From germline, CDR1 is DFQATT and CDR2 SNEGSKA (reference sequence). CDR3 nucleotide sequence: TGCAGTGCTAGACAGGGTAGTACTGAAGCTTTCTTT. Translated: CSARQGSTEAFF.

This clonotype was found many times. A read error may produce the germline difference seen at one junction end. The chain carries TRBV29-1 and TRBJ2-1, with TRBD1 matching 9 bases. The CDR3 totals 10 residues. Germline CDR1 is SQVTM and CDR2 is ANQGSEA. The CDR3 here is CSVQQGAGVF. The CDR3 DNA reads as TGCAGCGTCCAACAGGGGGCCGGCGTCTTC.

CDR3 loop: CASHRGSRTEAFF. In DNA form, the CDR3 reads TGTGCCAGTCACAGGGGAAGCAGGACTGAAGCTTTCTTT. The V gene is TRBV12-3 or TRBV12-4, the J gene TRBJ1-1; 7 bases map to TRBD1. This CDR3 spans 13 amino acids. Trimming at V came to 9 bases and at J to 5 bases, leaving 9 bases not matched to a gene.

The chain has TRBV3-1 and TRBJ2-5; 9 bases map to TRBD2. V lost 3 bases, J lost 5 bases, and 10 bases stayed unmatched. The CDR3 is 16 amino acids. From germline, CDR1 is LGHDT and CDR2 YNNKEL (reference sequence). The CDR3, as DNA: TGTGCCAGCAGCCACGTAGGCGGGGGGGCCCGCGAGACCCAGTACTTC. It yields the protein CASSHVGGGARETQYF.

The sample holds a few counts of this clonotype. The chain joins TRBV18 to TRBJ1-5; TRBD1 agrees at 9 bases. The CDR3 runs to 17 residues. V was clipped by 1 base and J by 0 bases; unmatched bases: 4. CDR1 is KGHSH, CDR2 LQKENI, per germline. This CDR3 is CASSPQPGQGSNQPQHF. CDR3 nucleotides: TGTGCCAGCTCACCACAACCGGGACAGGGTAGCAATCAGCCCCAGCATTTT.

This clonotype was seen a few times. The rearrangement joins TRBV5-1 to TRBJ2-1, with D perhaps matching TRBD1 (7 bases). CDR1 is SGHRS and CDR2 is YFSETQ in the germline V gene. V was trimmed by 0 bases and J by 5 bases, leaving 9 bases between them. The CDR3 runs 14 residues. The CDR3 sequence: CASSLVRGDNEQFF. CDR3 DNA: TGCGCCAGCAGCTTGGTCAGGGGGGACAATGAGCAGTTCTTC.